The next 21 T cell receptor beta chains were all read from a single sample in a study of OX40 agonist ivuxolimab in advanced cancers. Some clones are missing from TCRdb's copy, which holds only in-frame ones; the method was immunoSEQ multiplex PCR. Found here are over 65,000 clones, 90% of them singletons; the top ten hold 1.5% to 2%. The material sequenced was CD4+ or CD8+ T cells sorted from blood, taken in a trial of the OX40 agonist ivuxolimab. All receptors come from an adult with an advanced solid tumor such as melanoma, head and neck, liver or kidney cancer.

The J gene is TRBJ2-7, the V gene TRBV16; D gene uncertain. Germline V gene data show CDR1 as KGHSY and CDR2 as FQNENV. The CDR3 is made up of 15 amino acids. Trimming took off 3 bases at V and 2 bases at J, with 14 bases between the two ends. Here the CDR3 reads CASSHPGSFTYEQYF. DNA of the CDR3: TGTGCCAGCAGCCACCCAGGATCCTTCACCTACGAGCAGTACTTC.

For the CDR3, the DNA is TGTGCCAGCAGCCGGGGGCAGGGGATGGGGGATGAGCAGTTCTTC. This gives the protein CASSRGQGMGDEQFF. This chain joins TRBV5-4 and TRBJ2-1; either TRBD1 or TRBD2 may supply D (6 bases each). This CDR3 comprises 15 residues. Per germline, CDR1 SGHNT and CDR2 YYREEE (reference sequence). Trimming left V 4 bases short and J 8 bases short, with 19 bases between.

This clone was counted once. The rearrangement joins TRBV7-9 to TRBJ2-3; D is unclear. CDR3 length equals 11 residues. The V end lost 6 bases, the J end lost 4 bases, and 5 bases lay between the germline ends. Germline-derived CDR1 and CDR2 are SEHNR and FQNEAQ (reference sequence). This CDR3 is CASRRADTQYF. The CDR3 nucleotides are TGTGCCAGCAGGCGCGCAGATACGCAGTATTTT.

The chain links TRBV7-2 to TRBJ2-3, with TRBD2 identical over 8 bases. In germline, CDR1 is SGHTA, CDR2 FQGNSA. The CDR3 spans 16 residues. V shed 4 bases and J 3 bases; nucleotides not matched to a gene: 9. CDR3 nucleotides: TGTGCCAGCAGCTCAGGCGGGGGGAAGGGGACAGATACGCAGTATTTT. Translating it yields CASSSGGGKGTDTQYF. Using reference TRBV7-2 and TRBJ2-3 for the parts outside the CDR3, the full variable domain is GAGVSQSPSNKVTEKGKDVELRCDPISGHTALYWYRQSLGQGLEFLIYFQGNSAPDKSGLPSDRFSAERTGGSVSTLTIQRTQQEDSAVYLCASSSGGGKGTDTQYFGPGTRLTVL.

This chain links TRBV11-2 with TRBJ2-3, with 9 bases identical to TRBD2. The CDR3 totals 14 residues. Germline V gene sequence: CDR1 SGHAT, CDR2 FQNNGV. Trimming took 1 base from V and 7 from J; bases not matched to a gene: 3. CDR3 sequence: CASSLVAGANTQYF. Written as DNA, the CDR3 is TGTGCCAGCAGCTTAGTAGCGGGGGCAAATACGCAGTATTTT.

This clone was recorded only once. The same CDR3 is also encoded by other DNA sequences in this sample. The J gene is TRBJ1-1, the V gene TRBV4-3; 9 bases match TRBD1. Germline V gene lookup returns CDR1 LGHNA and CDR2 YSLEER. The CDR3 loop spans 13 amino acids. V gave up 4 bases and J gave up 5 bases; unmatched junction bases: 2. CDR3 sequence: CASSLTGGTEAFF. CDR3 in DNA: TGCGCCAGCAGCCTGACAGGGGGGACTGAAGCTTTCTTT.

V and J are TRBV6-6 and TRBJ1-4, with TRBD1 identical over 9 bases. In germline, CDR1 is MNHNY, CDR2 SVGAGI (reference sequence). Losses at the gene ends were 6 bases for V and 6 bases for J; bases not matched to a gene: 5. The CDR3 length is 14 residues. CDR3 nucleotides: TGTGCCAGCAGCCTACAGGGGGCGGATGAAAAACTGTTTTTT. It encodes CASSLQGADEKLFF.

In DNA, the CDR3 is TGTGCCAGCTCCATTCTGCCGGGACTGCGTTCCTACGAGCAGTACTTC. Residues: CASSILPGLRSYEQYF. The chain joins TRBV18 to TRBJ2-7; D might be TRBD2 (6 bases). Germline CDR1 reads KGHSH; CDR2 reads LQKENI. This CDR3 has 16 residues. Trimming left V 6 bases short and J 1 base short, with 19 bases between.

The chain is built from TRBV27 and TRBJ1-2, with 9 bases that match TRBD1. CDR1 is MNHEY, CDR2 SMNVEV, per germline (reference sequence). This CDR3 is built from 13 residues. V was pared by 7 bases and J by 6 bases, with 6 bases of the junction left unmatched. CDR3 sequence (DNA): TGTGCCAGCAACTTGACAGGGGGGAATGGCTACACCTTC. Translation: CASNLTGGNGYTF.

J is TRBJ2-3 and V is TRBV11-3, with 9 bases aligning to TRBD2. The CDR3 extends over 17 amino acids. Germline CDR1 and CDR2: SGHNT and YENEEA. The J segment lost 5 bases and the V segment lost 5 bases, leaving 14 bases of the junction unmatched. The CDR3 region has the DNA TGTGCCAGCAGCCTCGGGGTAGGCGGGGGGGCCGGAGATACGCAGTATTTT. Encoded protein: CASSLGVGGGAGDTQYF.

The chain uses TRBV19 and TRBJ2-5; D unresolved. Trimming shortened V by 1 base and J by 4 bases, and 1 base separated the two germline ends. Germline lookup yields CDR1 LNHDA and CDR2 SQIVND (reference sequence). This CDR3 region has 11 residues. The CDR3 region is CASSIAETQYF. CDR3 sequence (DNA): TGTGCCAGTAGTATAGCAGAGACCCAGTACTTC.

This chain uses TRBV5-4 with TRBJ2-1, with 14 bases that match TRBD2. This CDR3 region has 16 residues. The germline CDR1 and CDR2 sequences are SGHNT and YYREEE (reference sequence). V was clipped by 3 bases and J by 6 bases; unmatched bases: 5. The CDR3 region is CASSSRTSGRPNEQFF. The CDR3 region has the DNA TGTGCCAGCAGCTCGCGGACTAGCGGGAGGCCCAATGAGCAGTTCTTC.

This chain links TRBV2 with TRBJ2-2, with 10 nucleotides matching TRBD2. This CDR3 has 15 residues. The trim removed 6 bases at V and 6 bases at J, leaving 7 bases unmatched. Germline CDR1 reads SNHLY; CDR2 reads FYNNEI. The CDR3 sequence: CASRPLAGVAGELFF. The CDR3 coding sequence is TGTGCCAGCAGACCCCTAGCGGGGGTTGCCGGGGAGCTGTTTTTT. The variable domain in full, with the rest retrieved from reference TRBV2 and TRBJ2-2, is EPEVTQTPSHQVTQMGQEVILRCVPISNHLYFYWYRQILGQKVEFLVSFYNNEISEKSEIFDDQFSVERPDGSNFTLKIRSTKLEDSAMYFCASRPLAGVAGELFFGEGSRLTVL.

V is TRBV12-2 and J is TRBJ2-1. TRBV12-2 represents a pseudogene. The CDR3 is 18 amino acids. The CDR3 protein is CASRLEGPPPAHYNEQFF. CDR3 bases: TGTGCAAGTCGCTTAGAAGGTCCCCCACCCGCCCACTACAATGAGCAGTTCTTC.

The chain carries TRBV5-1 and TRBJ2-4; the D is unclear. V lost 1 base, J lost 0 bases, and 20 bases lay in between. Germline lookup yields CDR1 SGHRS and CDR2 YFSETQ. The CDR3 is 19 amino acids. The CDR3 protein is CASSLYLTDNFLAKNIQYF. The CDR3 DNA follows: TGCGCCAGCAGCTTGTATCTCACAGACAACTTCCTAGCCAAAAACATTCAGTACTTC.

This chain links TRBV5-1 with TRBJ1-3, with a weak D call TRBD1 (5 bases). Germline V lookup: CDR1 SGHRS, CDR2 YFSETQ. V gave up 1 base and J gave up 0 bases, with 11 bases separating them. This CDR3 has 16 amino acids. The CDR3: CASSLLTAFSGNTIYF. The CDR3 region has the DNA TGCGCCAGCAGCTTGCTGACAGCTTTCTCTGGAAACACCATATATTTT.

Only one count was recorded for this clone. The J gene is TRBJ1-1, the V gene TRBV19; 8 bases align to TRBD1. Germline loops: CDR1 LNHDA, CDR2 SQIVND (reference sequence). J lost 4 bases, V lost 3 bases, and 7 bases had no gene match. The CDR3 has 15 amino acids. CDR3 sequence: CASSIGQGAGTEAFF. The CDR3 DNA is TGTGCCAGTAGTATCGGGCAGGGGGCGGGCACTGAAGCTTTCTTT.

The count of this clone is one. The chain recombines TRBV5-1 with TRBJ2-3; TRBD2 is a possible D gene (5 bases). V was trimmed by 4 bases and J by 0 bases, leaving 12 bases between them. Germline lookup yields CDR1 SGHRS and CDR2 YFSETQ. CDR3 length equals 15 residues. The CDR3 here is CASSPGGPSTDTQYF. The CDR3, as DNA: TGCGCCAGCAGCCCCGGCGGGCCTAGCACAGATACGCAGTATTTT.

This chain's CDR3 is CSASLNTEAFF. The CDR3 DNA reads as TGCAGTGCTAGCCTGAACACTGAAGCTTTCTTT. The genes are TRBV20-1 and TRBJ1-1; D not certain. The V end was cut by 3 bases, the J end by 0 bases, with 2 bases between. CDR1 DFQATT and CDR2 SNEGSKA come from the germline V gene (reference sequence). The CDR3 loop spans 11 amino acids.

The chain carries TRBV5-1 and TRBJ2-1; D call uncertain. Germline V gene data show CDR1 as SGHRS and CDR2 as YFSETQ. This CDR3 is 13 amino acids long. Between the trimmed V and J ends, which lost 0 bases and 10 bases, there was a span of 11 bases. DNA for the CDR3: TGCGCCAGCAGCTTGGCCTCCAGCAGAGAGCAGTTCTTC. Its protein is CASSLASSREQFF.

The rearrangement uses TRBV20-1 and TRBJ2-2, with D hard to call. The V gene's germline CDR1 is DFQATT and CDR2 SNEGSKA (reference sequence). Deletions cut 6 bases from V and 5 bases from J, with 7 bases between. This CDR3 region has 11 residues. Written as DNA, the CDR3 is TGCAGTGCGGAGATTACCGGGGAGCTGTTTTTT. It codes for CSAEITGELFF.